The present T cell receptor (beta chain) was sequenced within a study of blood T cell repertoires in COVID-19. Sequencing used immunoSEQ multiplex PCR; TCRdb keeps in-frame clones, though not all of them. The data contain roughly 48,000 clones, over 80% of them seen just once; the ten biggest clones take up around 50%. Trimming took 2 bases from V and 3 from J, leaving 10 bases between them. Germline CDR1 reads LGHDT; CDR2 reads YNNKEL (reference sequence). This CDR3 is 14 amino acids long. This clone was counted a single time. The sequencing sample was made of peripheral blood. The sequence derives from a man between 70 and 80 years old with acute or convalescent COVID-19. The chain couples TRBV3-1 (or the pseudogene TRBV3-2) to TRBJ1-1, with D possibly TRBD1 on 5 matching bases. CDR3 DNA: TGTGCCAGCAGCCAAACGCAGGGTGACACTGAAGCTTTCTTT. Protein: CASSQTQGDTEAFF.